What follows describes a single T cell receptor beta chain. The sample comes from a study of blood T cell repertoires in COVID-19. Study-wide context: The cDNA or gDNA used as material had been derived from T cells, B-cell-depleted T cells, or PBMCs.

Authors' data handling: Estimates of nucleated cell counts were drawn from the amplification of reference gene primers. The repertoire was sequenced with immunoSEQ multiplex PCR; TCRdb's copy has only in-frame clones and lacks some. The V and J calls and clone size were taken over from that table, and D and trimming were inferred from the DNA. Of roughly 100,000 clones in the sample, about nine tenths were seen once. This CDR3 has 19 residues. The V call is TRBV21-1, the J call TRBJ2-3; the listed D gene, TRBD2, was not tested against the DNA. TRBV21-1 is described as a pseudogene. Source material: peripheral blood. The clonotype comes from a man aged 50 or older with acute or convalescent COVID-19. CDR3 DNA sequence: TGTGCCAGCAGAGCAGGGGGCCTAGCGGGAGGCACTAGCACAGATACGCAGTATTTT. Its protein is CASRAGGLAGGTSTDTQYF.